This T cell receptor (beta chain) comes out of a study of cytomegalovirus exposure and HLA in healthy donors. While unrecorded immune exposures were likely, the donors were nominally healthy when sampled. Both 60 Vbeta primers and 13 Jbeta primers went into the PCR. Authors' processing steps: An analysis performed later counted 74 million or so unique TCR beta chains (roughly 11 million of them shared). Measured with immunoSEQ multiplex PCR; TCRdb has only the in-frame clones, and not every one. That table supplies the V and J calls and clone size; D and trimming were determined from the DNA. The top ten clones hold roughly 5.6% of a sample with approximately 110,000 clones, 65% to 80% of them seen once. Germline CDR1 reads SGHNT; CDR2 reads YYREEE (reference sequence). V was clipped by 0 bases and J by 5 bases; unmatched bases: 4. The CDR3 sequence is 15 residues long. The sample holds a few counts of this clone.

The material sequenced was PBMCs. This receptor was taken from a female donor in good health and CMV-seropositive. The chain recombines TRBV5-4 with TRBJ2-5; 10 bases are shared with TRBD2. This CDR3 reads CASSLALAGVETQYF. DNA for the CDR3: TGTGCCAGCAGCTTGGCCCTAGCGGGGGTGGAGACCCAGTACTTC.